These 9 T cell receptor beta chains share one sample of origin, sequenced in a study of control samples from healthy donors and cancer patients. Measured with immunoSEQ multiplex PCR; TCRdb has only the in-frame clones, and not every one. The sample lists 40,000 to 60,000 clones; around 90% were seen once. The sequencing sample was made of PBMCs. The receptors here all came from a man in his 60s with head and neck cancer.

V gene TRBV5-1 combines with J gene TRBJ2-7, with TRBD1 matching over 7 bases. The CDR3 extends over 15 amino acids. V was pared by 4 bases and J by 4 bases, with 11 bases of the junction left unmatched. Looked up from germline, CDR1 is SGHRS and CDR2 is YFSETQ. The CDR3 sequence: CASSNRQGLGYEQYF. The CDR3 coding sequence is TGCGCCAGCAGCAATCGACAGGGATTGGGATACGAGCAGTACTTC. Combining the CDR3 with reference TRBV5-1 and TRBJ2-7 gives the whole variable domain KAGVTQTPRYLIKTRGQQVTLSCSPISGHRSVSWYQQTPGQGLQFLFEYFSETQRNKGNFPGRFSGRQFSNSRSEMNVSTLELGDSALYLCASSNRQGLGYEQYFGPGTRLTVT.

The rearrangement links TRBV5-4 to TRBJ1-1; D call uncertain. Germline loops: CDR1 SGHNT, CDR2 YYREEE (reference sequence). Deletions cut 4 bases from V and 3 bases from J, with 13 bases between. The CDR3 consists of 14 residues. The CDR3 DNA reads TGTGCCAGCAGCCCATCAAGTCCGGACACTGAAGCTTTCTTT. Its protein product is CASSPSSPDTEAFF.

The V and J genes are TRBV7-3 and TRBJ2-3; D is unclear. CDR1 is SGHTA and CDR2 is FQGTGA in the germline V gene. V was shortened by 3 bases and J by 4 bases, with 11 bases between the two germline ends. This CDR3 is 14 amino acids long. CDR3 region: CASSFNPGPDTQYF. The CDR3 DNA is TGTGCCAGCAGCTTTAATCCGGGTCCAGATACGCAGTATTTT.

CDR3 nucleotides: TGTGCCAGCAGTTTCCCCACTAGCGGGCTAAGGGATACGCAGTATTTT. Translation gives CASSFPTSGLRDTQYF. The chain carries TRBV6-5 and TRBJ2-3; 9 bases are shared with TRBD2. Unmatched junction bases numbered 11, after V lost 4 bases and J lost 6 bases. Germline V CDR1 and CDR2: MNHEY, SVGAGI. The CDR3 runs to 16 residues.

The rearrangement uses TRBV6-5 and TRBJ1-5, with 7 nucleotides matching TRBD1. This CDR3 is 15 amino acids long. Germline V gene lookup returns CDR1 MNHEY and CDR2 SVGAGI. V shed 5 bases, J shed 4 bases, and the junction held 8 bases outside the gene matches. This chain's CDR3 is CASSTRTGGNQPQHF. In DNA, the CDR3 is TGTGCCAGCAGTACACGGACAGGCGGGAATCAGCCCCAGCATTTT.

The gene calls are TRBV6-1 and TRBJ1-3; D perhaps matches TRBD1 (6 bases). Trimming removed 3 bases from V and 4 bases from J, with 16 bases in between. This CDR3 contains 16 residues. Looked up from germline, CDR1 is MNHNS and CDR2 is SASEGT. The CDR3 region has the DNA TGTGCCAGCAGTGATGGTTTGGCAGGGGCCGGAAACACCATATATTTT. Amino acids: CASSDGLAGAGNTIYF.

The V call is TRBV7-8, the J call TRBJ1-6, with 8 bases matching TRBD1. The CDR3 length is 16 residues. The trim removed 4 bases at V and 6 bases at J, leaving 8 bases unmatched. Per germline, CDR1 SGHVS and CDR2 FQNEAQ. The CDR3 reads CASSSTPGQANSPLHF. The DNA for the CDR3 is TGTGCCAGCAGCTCAACCCCGGGACAGGCTAATTCACCCCTCCACTTT.

The gene calls are TRBV2 and TRBJ1-1; the D is unclear. This CDR3 is 13 amino acids long. The germline V gene has CDR1 SNHLY and CDR2 FYNNEI. Trimming left V 0 bases short and J 6 bases short, with 8 bases between. CDR3 in DNA: TGTGCCAGCAGTGAAGCGCTTCGATCTGAAGCTTTCTTT. Amino acids: CASSEALRSEAFF. The full variable domain, completed using reference TRBV2 and TRBJ1-1, is EPEVTQTPSHQVTQMGQEVILRCVPISNHLYFYWYRQILGQKVEFLVSFYNNEISEKSEIFDDQFSVERPDGSNFTLKIRSTKLEDSAMYFCASSEALRSEAFFGQGTRLTVV.

The chain recombines TRBV5-1 with TRBJ2-1; possibly TRBD1 for D (6 bases). The CDR3 length is 15 residues. Trimming removed 1 base at V and 7 bases at J, with 15 bases between. Germline assignment: CDR1 SGHRS and CDR2 YFSETQ. The CDR3 bases are TGCGCCAGCAGCTTGTCTCCAGGGGCCGGGAATGAGCAGTTCTTC. Its translation is CASSLSPGAGNEQFF.